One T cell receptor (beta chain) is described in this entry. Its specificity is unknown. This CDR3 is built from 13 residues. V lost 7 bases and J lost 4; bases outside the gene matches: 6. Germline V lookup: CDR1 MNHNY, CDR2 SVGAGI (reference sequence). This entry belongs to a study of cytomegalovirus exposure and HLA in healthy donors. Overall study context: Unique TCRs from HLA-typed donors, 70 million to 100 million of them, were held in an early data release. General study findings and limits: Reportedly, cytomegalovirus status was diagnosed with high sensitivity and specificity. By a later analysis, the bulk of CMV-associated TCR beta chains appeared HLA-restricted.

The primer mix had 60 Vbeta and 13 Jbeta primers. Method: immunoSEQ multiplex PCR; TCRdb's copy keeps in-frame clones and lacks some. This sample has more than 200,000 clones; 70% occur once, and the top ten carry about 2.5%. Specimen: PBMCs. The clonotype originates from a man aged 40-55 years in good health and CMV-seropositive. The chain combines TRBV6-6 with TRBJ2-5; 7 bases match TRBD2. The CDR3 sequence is CASNGGEGETQYF. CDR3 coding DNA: TGTGCCAGCAACGGTGGGGAGGGAGAGACCCAGTACTTC.